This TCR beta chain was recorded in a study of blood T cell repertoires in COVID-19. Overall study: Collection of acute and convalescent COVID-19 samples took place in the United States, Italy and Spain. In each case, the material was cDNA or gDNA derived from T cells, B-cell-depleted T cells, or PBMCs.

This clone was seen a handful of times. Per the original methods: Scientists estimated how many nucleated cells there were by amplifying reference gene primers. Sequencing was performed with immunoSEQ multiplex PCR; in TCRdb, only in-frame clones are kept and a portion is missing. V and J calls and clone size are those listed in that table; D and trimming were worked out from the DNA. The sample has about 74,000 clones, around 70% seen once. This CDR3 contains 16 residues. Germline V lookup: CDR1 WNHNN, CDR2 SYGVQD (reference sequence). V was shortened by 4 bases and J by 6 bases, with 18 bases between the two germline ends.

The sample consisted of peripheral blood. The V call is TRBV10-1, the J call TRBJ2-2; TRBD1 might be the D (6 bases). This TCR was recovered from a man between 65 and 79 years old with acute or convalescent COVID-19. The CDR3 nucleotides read TGCGCCAGCAGTGGGGTCGACAGGCCCTTACCCGGGGAGCTGTTTTTT. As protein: CASSGVDRPLPGELFF.